These T cell receptor beta chains were read from a single sample in a study of blood T cell repertoires in COVID-19. Method: immunoSEQ multiplex PCR; TCRdb's copy keeps in-frame clones and lacks some. The table has about 140,000 clones, approximately 88% seen once. What was sequenced was PBMCs or T cells enriched from blood (not recorded which). The origin of the receptors is a man between 65 and 85 years old who had been exposed to COVID-19. Both conserved end residues are part of each CDR3. The D gene is left open where the match is weak. Clone size, where shown, is once, few, many, or a class for clones that have expanded.

>NA|TRBJ1-1|NA|TRBV29-1
CSGQADRNTEAFF
TGCAGCGGACAGGCGGATAGGAACACTGAAGCTTTCTTT
>NA|TRBJ1-1|NA|TRBV7-9
CASRRDRLNTEAFF
TGTGCCAGCAGGAGAGACAGGTTGAACACTGAAGCTTTCTTT
>NA|TRBJ1-2|TRBD1|TRBV19
CASSMDRGIYGYTF
TGTGCCAGTAGTATGGACAGGGGGATCTATGGCTACACCTTC
>NA|TRBJ1-2|TRBD1|TRBV4-2
CASSQDHGTGPNYGYTF
TGTGCCAGCAGCCAAGATCACGGGACAGGGCCTAACTATGGCTACACCTTC
>NA|TRBJ2-3|NA|TRBV24-1
CATSDGRAGADTQYF
TGTGCCACCAGCGACGGCCGGGCCGGGGCAGATACGCAGTATTTT
>NA|TRBJ2-3|TRBD1|TRBV18
CASSPPTGQGGTDTQYF
TGTGCCAGCTCACCACCCACGGGACAGGGGGGCACAGATACGCAGTATTTT
>NA|TRBJ2-7|TRBD1|TRBV6-4
CASSKEQGYEQYF
TGTGCCAGCAGTAAGGAACAGGGGTACGAGCAGTACTTC
>NA|TRBJ1-4|TRBD1|TRBV6-2/TRBV6-3
CASSVTGLGNEKLFF
TGTGCCAGCAGCGTGACAGGGCTCGGTAATGAAAAACTGTTTTTT
>once|TRBJ1-5|TRBD1|TRBV7-2
CASSFLPDRAYQPQHF
TGTGCCAGCAGTTTCCTCCCCGACAGGGCCTATCAGCCCCAGCATTTT
>NA|TRBJ2-1|TRBD1|TRBV6-6
CASRQGQVSYNEQFF
TGTGCCAGCAGGCAAGGACAGGTCTCCTACAATGAGCAGTTCTTC
>NA|TRBJ2-1|NA|TRBV18
CASSPPQAGLENEQFF
TGTGCCAGCTCACCACCGCAGGCAGGGTTGGAGAATGAGCAGTTCTTC
>NA|TRBJ2-2|NA|TRBV19
CASSASRSTGELFF
TGTGCCAGTAGTGCCTCTAGGAGCACCGGGGAGCTGTTTTTT
>NA|TRBJ2-3|NA|TRBV3-1/TRBV3-2
CASSQRGGTDTQYF
TGTGCCAGCAGCCAGCGGGGAGGCACAGATACGCAGTATTTT
>NA|TRBJ1-4|NA|TRBV18
CASSQGTNEKLFF
TGTGCCAGCTCCCAGGGGACTAATGAAAAACTGTTTTTT
>NA|TRBJ1-2|NA|TRBV11-2
CASSLGLNYGYTF
TGTGCCAGCAGCTTAGGACTTAACTATGGCTACACCTTC
>NA|TRBJ2-6|NA|TRBV11-2
CASSLDLARSSGANVLTF
TGTGCCAGCAGCTTAGATCTCGCCAGAAGCTCTGGGGCCAACGTCCTGACTTTC
>few|TRBJ2-5|TRBD2|TRBV6-5
CASQATSGRGETQYF
TGTGCCAGCCAGGCCACTAGCGGGAGAGGAGAGACCCAGTACTTC
>NA|TRBJ2-6|NA|TRBV4-3
CASGEPGANVLTF
TGCGCCAGCGGAGAGCCTGGGGCCAACGTCCTGACTTTC
>NA|TRBJ2-2|NA|TRBV2
CASSAGQRELFF
TGTGCCAGCAGTGCAGGGCAACGGGAGCTGTTTTTT
>once|TRBJ1-6|NA|TRBV6-5
CASSYGRGASPLHF
TGTGCCAGCAGTTACGGCAGGGGCGCTTCACCCCTCCACTTT
>NA|TRBJ2-2|NA|TRBV5-4
CASSLDPLTGELFF
TGTGCCAGCAGCTTGGATCCTTTGACCGGGGAGCTGTTTTTT
>NA|TRBJ1-2|NA|TRBV11-2
CASSLVYGGDGYTF
TGTGCCAGCAGCTTAGTCTACGGAGGGGATGGCTACACCTTC
>NA|TRBJ1-2|NA|TRBV6-6
CASTIAGGYTF
TGTGCCAGCACCATAGCTGGAGGCTACACCTTC
>once|TRBJ1-1|NA|TRBV7-2
CASSPFGGSTEAFF
TGTGCCAGCAGCCCATTCGGGGGGAGCACTGAAGCTTTCTTT
>once|TRBJ2-3|NA|TRBV11-2
CASSLSEGLDTQYF
TGTGCCAGCAGCTTATCTGAGGGATTGGATACGCAGTATTTT
>NA|TRBJ1-1|TRBD1|TRBV13
CASSGDRAWGAFF
TGTGCCAGCAGTGGAGACAGGGCCTGGGGGGCTTTCTTT
>NA|TRBJ1-6|TRBD1|TRBV3-1/TRBV3-2
CASSGQANNSPLHF
TGTGCCAGCAGCGGACAGGCGAATAATTCACCCCTCCACTTT
>NA|TRBJ1-1|TRBD1|TRBV4-3
CASSRDRGAYLGDTEAFF
TGCGCCAGCAGCCGGGACAGGGGCGCTTACCTTGGGGACACTGAAGCTTTCTTT
>NA|TRBJ1-1|TRBD1|TRBV30
CAWSLQGPGTEAFF
TGTGCCTGGAGTTTACAGGGGCCCGGTACTGAAGCTTTCTTT
>NA|TRBJ1-1|TRBD1|TRBV7-8
CASSSRGDTEAFF
TGTGCCAGCAGCTCCAGGGGGGATACTGAAGCTTTCTTT
>NA|TRBJ1-6|NA|TRBV19
CASTSGASPLHF
TGTGCCAGTACCTCAGGGGCCTCACCCCTCCACTTT
>NA|TRBJ2-1|NA|TRBV15
CATSPYGFGGEYNEQFF
TGTGCCACCAGCCCTTATGGGTTTGGCGGGGAGTACAATGAGCAGTTCTTC
>NA|TRBJ1-1|TRBD1|TRBV18
CASSPRTGENTEAFF
TGTGCCAGCTCACCACGGACAGGGGAGAACACTGAAGCTTTCTTT
>NA|TRBJ1-2|NA|TRBV5-5
CASSEAHPNYGYTF
TGTGCCAGCAGCGAGGCACACCCAAACTATGGCTACACCTTC
>NA|TRBJ2-3|TRBD2|TRBV2
CASTVAGVRDTQYF
TGTGCCAGCACGGTGGCGGGGGTTCGAGATACGCAGTATTTT
>NA|TRBJ2-4|NA|TRBV10-1
CASTFIQGSFSKNIQYF
TGCGCCAGCACCTTCATACAGGGAAGTTTTTCCAAAAACATTCAGTACTTC
>NA|TRBJ1-4|NA|TRBV5-1
CASSLGTVGINEKLFF
TGCGCCAGCAGCTTGGGGACAGTCGGGATTAATGAAAAACTGTTTTTT
>few|TRBJ2-1|TRBD2|TRBV28
CATSVWRLAGGQGSHGEQFF
TGTGCCACCTCAGTTTGGAGACTAGCGGGAGGGCAAGGGAGTCATGGTGAGCAGTTCTTC
>NA|TRBJ1-5|NA|TRBV18
CASSPAGDQPQHF
TGTGCCAGCTCACCTGCAGGGGATCAGCCCCAGCATTTT
>NA|TRBJ1-1|NA|TRBV11-2
CASSSDRFQGAEAFF
TGTGCCAGCAGCTCGGATCGGTTCCAGGGCGCTGAAGCTTTCTTT
>NA|TRBJ1-2|TRBD1|TRBV11-2
CASSKLQGIGYGYTF
TGTGCCAGCAGCAAACTACAGGGGATAGGCTATGGCTACACCTTC
>NA|TRBJ2-2|NA|TRBV7-2
CATTRPGTGELFF
TGTGCCACCACCCGCCCGGGGACCGGGGAGCTGTTTTTT
>NA|TRBJ2-3|NA|TRBV3-1/TRBV3-2
CASSQGRLGTDTQYF
TGTGCCAGCAGCCAAGGTCGGTTGGGCACAGATACGCAGTATTTT
>NA|TRBJ1-4|NA|TRBV28
CASSPSGTQNEKLFF
TGTGCCAGCAGTCCCTCCGGGACACAGAATGAAAAACTGTTTTTT
>NA|TRBJ2-7|NA|TRBV4-1
CASSQGSAYEQYF
TGCGCCAGCAGCCAAGGATCGGCCTACGAGCAGTACTTC
>few|TRBJ2-3|TRBD1|TRBV2
CASSLPTGWTDTQYF
TGTGCCAGCAGTTTACCGACAGGGTGGACAGATACGCAGTATTTT
>once|TRBJ1-1|NA|TRBV5-1
CASSTQGDTEAFF
TGCGCCAGCAGTACACAGGGAGACACTGAAGCTTTCTTT
>NA|TRBJ2-7|TRBD1|TRBV5-4
CASSTDRGSYEQYF
TGTGCCAGCAGCACCGACAGGGGGTCTTACGAGCAGTACTTC
>NA|TRBJ2-2|NA|TRBV29-1
CSAVTGTWNTGELFF
TGCAGCGCCGTAACCGGGACTTGGAACACCGGGGAGCTGTTTTTT
>NA|TRBJ1-6|NA|TRBV12-3/TRBV12-4
CASSLTDGAPLHF
TGTGCCAGCAGCTTGACGGACGGGGCACCCCTCCACTTT
>NA|TRBJ2-2|NA|TRBV5-1
CASSLVLNFFTGELFF
TGCGCCAGCAGCTTGGTCCTAAACTTCTTCACCGGGGAGCTGTTTTTT
>NA|TRBJ2-5|NA|TRBV27
CASGRKQETQYF
TGTGCCAGCGGGAGGAAACAAGAGACCCAGTACTTC
>NA|TRBJ2-5|TRBD2|TRBV18
CASSPQLAAQETQYF
TGTGCCAGCTCACCCCAACTAGCGGCCCAAGAGACCCAGTACTTC
>NA|TRBJ1-1|NA|TRBV25-1
CASTLWGDTEAFF
TGTGCCAGCACCCTTTGGGGGGACACTGAAGCTTTCTTT
>NA|TRBJ1-5|NA|TRBV30
CAYRDRGNQPQHF
TGTGCCTACAGGGATAGGGGCAATCAGCCCCAGCATTTT
>few|TRBJ1-4|NA|TRBV4-3
CASSWSPGDEKLFF
TGCGCCAGCAGCTGGAGCCCGGGGGATGAAAAACTGTTTTTT
>NA|TRBJ1-1|TRBD1|TRBV6-5
CASQGAAEAFF
TGTGCGTCCCAGGGGGCCGCTGAAGCTTTCTTT
>NA|TRBJ2-2|NA|TRBV4-3
CASSRQGVANTGELFF
TGCGCCAGCAGCAGACAAGGTGTCGCGAACACCGGGGAGCTGTTTTTT
>NA|TRBJ2-1|TRBD1|TRBV6-4
CASAPGGSYNEQFF
TGTGCCAGCGCCCCAGGGGGTTCCTACAATGAGCAGTTCTTC